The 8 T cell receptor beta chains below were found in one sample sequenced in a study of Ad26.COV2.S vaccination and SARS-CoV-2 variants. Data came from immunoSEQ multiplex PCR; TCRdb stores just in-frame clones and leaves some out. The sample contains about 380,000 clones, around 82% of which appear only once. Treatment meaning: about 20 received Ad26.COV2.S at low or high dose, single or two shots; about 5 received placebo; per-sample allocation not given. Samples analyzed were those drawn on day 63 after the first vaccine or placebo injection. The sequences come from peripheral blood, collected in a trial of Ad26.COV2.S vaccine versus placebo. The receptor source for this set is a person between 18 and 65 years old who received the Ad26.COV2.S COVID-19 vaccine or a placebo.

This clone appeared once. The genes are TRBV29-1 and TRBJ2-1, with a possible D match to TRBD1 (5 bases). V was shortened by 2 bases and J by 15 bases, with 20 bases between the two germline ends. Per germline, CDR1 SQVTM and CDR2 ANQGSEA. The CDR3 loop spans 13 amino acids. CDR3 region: CSVEMGPGTGTFF. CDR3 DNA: TGCAGCGTTGAAATGGGGCCGGGTACGGGCACGTTCTTC.

The DNA for the CDR3 is TGTGCCAGCAGCCAAGATCGCACTAGCGTCTACGAGCAGTACTTC. It encodes CASSQDRTSVYEQYF. The rearrangement uses TRBV3-1 (or the pseudogene TRBV3-2) and TRBJ2-7, with 7 bases aligning to TRBD2. V lost 0 bases, J lost 3 bases, and 5 bases stayed unmatched. The V gene's germline CDR1 is LGHDT and CDR2 YNNKEL (reference sequence). The CDR3 totals 15 residues.

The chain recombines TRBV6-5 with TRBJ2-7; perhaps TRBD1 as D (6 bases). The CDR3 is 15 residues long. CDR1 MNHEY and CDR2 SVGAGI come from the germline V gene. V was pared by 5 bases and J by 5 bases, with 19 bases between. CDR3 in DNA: TGTGCCAGCAGTCTCGACAGGACCAGTTTTAACGAGCAGTACTTC. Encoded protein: CASSLDRTSFNEQYF.

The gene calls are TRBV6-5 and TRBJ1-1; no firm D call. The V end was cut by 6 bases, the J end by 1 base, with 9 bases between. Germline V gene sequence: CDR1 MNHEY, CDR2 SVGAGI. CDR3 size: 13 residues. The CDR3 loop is CASRLSSNTEAFF. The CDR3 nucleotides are TGTGCCAGCAGGCTCTCATCGAACACTGAAGCTTTCTTT.

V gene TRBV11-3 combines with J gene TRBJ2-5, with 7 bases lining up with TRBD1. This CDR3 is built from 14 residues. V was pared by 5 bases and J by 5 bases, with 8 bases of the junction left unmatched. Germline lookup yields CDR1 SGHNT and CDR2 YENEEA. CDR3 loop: CASSTRGLGETQYF. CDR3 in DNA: TGTGCCAGCAGCACTAGGGGGCTAGGGGAGACCCAGTACTTC. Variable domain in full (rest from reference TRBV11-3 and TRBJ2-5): EAGVVQSPRYKIIEKKQPVAFWCNPISGHNTLYWYLQNLGQGPELLIRYENEEAVDDSQLPKDRFSAERLKGVDSTLKIQPAELGDSAVYLCASSTRGLGETQYFGPGTRLLVL.

CDR3 sequence: CASSLWGGNAGTDTQYF. CDR3 DNA: TGTGCCAGCAGTTTATGGGGGGGAAACGCGGGCACAGATACGCAGTATTTT. The V and J genes are TRBV27 and TRBJ2-3; TRBD2 matches at 7 bases. CDR1 is MNHEY and CDR2 is SMNVEV in the germline V gene (reference sequence). Trimming cost V 1 base and J 1 base; bases outside gene matches: 8. The CDR3 length is 17 residues.

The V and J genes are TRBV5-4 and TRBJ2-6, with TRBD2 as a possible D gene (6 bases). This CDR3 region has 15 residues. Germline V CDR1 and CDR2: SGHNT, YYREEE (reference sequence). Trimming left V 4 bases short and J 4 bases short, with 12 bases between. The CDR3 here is CASSGRGSGANVLTF. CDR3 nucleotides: TGTGCCAGCAGCGGACGGGGGTCGGGGGCCAACGTCCTGACTTTC.

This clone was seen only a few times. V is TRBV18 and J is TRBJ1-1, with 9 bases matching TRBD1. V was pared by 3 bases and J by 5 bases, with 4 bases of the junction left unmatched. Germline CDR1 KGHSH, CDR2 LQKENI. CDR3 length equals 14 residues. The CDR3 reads CASSPGQGLTEAFF. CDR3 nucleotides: TGTGCCAGCTCACCGGGACAGGGCTTAACTGAAGCTTTCTTT. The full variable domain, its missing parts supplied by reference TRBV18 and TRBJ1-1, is NAGVMQNPRHLVRRRGQEARLRCSPMKGHSHVYWYRQLPEEGLKFMVYLQKENIIDESGMPKERFSAEFPKEGPSILRIQQVVRGDSAAYFCASSPGQGLTEAFFGQGTRLTVV.